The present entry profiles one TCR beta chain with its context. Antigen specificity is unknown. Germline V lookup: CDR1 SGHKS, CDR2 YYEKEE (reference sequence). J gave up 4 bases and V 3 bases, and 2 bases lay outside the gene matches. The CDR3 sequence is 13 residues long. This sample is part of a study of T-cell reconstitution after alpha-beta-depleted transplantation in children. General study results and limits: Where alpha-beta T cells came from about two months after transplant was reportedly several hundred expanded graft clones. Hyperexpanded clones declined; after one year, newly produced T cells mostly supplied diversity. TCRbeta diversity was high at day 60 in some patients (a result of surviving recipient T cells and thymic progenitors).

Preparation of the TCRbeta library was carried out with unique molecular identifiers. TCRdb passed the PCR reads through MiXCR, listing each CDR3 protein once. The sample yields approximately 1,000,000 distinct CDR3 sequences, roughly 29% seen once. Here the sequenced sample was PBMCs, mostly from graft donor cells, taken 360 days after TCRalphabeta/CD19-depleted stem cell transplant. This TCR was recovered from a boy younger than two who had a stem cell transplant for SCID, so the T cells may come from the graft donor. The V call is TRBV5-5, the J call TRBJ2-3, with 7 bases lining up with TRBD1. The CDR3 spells CASSWTGADTQYF. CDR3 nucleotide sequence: TGTGCCAGCAGCTGGACAGGAGCAGATACGCAGTATTTT.